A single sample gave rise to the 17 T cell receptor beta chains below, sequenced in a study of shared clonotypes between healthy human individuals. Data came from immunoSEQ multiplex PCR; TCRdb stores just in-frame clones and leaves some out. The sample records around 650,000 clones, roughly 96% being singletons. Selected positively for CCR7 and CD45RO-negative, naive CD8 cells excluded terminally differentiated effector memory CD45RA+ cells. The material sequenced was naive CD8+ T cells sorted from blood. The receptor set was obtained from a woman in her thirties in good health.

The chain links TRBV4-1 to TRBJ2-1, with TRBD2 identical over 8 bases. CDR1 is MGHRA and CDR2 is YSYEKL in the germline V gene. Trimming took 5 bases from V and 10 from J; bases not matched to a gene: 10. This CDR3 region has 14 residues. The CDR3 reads CASSGGLESREQFF. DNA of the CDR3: TGCGCCAGCAGCGGGGGACTAGAGTCTCGGGAGCAGTTCTTC.

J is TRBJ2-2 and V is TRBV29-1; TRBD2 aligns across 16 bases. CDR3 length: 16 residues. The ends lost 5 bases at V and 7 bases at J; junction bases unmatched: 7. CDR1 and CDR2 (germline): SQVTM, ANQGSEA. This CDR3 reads CSVIPGTSGRDGELFF. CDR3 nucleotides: TGCAGCGTTATACCCGGGACTAGCGGGAGGGACGGGGAGCTGTTTTTT.

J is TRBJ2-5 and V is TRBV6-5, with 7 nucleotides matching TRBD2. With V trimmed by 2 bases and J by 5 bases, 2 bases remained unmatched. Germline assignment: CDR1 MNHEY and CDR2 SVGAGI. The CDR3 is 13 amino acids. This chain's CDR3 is CASSYGGEETQYF. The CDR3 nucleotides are TGTGCCAGCAGTTACGGGGGGGAGGAGACCCAGTACTTC.

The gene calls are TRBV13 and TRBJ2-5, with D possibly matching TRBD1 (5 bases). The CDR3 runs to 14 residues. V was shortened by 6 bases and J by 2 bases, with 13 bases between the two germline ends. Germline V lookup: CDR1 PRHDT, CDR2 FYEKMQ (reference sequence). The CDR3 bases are TGTGCCAGCAGGCAAAGGGGATTGCAAGAGACCCAGTACTTC. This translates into CASRQRGLQETQYF. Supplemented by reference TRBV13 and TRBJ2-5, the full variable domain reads AAGVIQSPRHLIKEKRETATLKCYPIPRHDTVYWYQQGPGQDPQFLISFYEKMQSDKGSIPDRFSAQQFSDYHSELNMSSLELGDSALYFCASRQRGLQETQYFGPGTRLLVL.

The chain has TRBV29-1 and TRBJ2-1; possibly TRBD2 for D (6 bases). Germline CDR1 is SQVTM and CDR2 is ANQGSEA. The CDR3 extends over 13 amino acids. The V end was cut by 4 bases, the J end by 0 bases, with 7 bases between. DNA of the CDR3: TGCAGCGTTGTCGGGAGCTCCTACAATGAGCAGTTCTTC. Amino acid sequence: CSVVGSSYNEQFF.

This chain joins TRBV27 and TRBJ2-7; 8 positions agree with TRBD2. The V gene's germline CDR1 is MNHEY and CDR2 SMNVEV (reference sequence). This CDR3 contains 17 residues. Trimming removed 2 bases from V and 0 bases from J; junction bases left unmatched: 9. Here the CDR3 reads CASSLGPGSGSSYEQYF. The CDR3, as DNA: TGTGCCAGCAGTTTAGGCCCCGGGAGCGGGAGCTCCTACGAGCAGTACTTC.

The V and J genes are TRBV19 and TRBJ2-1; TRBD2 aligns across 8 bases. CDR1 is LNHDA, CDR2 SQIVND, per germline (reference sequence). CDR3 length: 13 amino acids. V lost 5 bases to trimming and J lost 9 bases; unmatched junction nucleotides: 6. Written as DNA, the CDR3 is TGTGCCAGTAGTCCAGGACTAGCTGGTGAGCAGTTCTTC. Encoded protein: CASSPGLAGEQFF.

The CDR3 is CASSSGGTSGTYEQYF. The CDR3 DNA sequence: TGTGCCAGCAGCTCGGGGGGGACTAGCGGAACTTACGAGCAGTACTTC. J is TRBJ2-7 and V is TRBV7-9; the match to TRBD2 covers 11 bases. The CDR3 consists of 16 residues. V was clipped by 4 bases and J by 4 bases; unmatched bases: 9. The germline CDR1 and CDR2 sequences are SEHNR and FQNEAQ (reference sequence).

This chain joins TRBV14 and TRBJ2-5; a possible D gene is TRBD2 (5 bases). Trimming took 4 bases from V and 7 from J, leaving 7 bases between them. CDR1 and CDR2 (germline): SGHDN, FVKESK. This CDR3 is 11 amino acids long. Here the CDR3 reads CASSLGGTQYF. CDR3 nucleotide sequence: TGTGCCAGCAGCCTTGGAGGGACCCAGTACTTC.

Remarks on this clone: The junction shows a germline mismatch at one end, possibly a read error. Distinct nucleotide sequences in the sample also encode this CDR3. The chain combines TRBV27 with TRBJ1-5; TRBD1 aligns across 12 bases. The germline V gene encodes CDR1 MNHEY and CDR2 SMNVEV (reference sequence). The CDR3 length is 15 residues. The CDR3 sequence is CASSSGTGGNQPQHF. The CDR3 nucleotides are TGTGCCAGCAGTTCCGGGACAGGGGGCAACCAGCCCCAGCATTTT.

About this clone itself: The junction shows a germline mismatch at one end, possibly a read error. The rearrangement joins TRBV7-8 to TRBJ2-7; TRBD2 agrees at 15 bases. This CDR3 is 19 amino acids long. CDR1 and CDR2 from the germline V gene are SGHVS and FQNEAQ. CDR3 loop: CASSLAPGLAGGRSSEQYF. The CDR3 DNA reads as TGTGCCAGCAGCTTAGCGCCCGGACTAGCGGGAGGGCGCTCCTCCGAGCAGTACTTC.

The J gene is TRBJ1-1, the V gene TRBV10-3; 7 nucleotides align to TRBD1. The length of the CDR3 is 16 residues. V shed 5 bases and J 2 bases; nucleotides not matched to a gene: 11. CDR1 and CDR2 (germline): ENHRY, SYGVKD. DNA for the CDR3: TGTGCCATCAGTTCGACAGGGCGCGGATCTAACACTGAAGCTTTCTTT. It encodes CAISSTGRGSNTEAFF.

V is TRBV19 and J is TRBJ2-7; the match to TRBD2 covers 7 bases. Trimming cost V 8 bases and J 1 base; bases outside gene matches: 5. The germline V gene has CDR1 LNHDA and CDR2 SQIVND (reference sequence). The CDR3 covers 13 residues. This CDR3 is CASANSGSYEQYF. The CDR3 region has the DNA TGTGCCAGTGCTAATAGCGGGTCCTACGAGCAGTACTTC. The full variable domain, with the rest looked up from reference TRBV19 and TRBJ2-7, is DGGITQSPKYLFRKEGQNVTLSCEQNLNHDAMYWYRQDPGQGLRLIYYSQIVNDFQKGDIAEGYSVSREKKESFPLTVTSAQKNPTAFYLCASANSGSYEQYFGPGTRLTVT.

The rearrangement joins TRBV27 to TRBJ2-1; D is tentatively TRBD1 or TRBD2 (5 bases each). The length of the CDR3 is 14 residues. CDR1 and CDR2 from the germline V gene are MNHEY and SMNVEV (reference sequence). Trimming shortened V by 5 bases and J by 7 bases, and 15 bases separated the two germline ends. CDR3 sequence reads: CASSITGTPNEQFF. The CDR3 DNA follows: TGTGCCAGCAGTATTACCGGGACCCCGAATGAGCAGTTCTTC.

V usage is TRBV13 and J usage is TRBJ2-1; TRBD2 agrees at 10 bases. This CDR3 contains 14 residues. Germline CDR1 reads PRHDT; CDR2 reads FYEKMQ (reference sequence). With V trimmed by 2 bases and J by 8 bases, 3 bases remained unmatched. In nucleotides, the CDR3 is TGTGCCAGCAGCTTAAGCGGGAGGGTATATGAGCAGTTCTTC. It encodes CASSLSGRVYEQFF.

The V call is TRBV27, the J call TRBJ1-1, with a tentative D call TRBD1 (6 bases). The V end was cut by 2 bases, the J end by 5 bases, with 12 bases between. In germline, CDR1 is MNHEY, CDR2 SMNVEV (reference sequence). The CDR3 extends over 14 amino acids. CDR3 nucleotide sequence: TGTGCCAGCAGTTTAATGGGGGCAGGTACTGAAGCTTTCTTT. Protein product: CASSLMGAGTEAFF.

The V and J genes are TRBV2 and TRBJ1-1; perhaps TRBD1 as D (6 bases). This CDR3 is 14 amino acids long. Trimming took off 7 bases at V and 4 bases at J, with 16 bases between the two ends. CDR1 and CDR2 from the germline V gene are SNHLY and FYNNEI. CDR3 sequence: CASITGIKGTEAFF. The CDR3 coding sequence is TGTGCCAGCATAACAGGGATAAAGGGCACTGAAGCTTTCTTT.